The 23 T cell receptor beta chains in this list originate from one sample, sequenced in a study of beta chain features in type 1 diabetes. Expressed TCRB transcripts were sequenced because the isolated RNA had all been reverse transcribed beforehand. Data came from immunoSEQ multiplex PCR; TCRdb stores just in-frame clones and leaves some out. The data show about 290,000 clones, about 7.8% seen once. The sequencing sample was made of central memory CD4+ T cells from blood. These receptor sequences come from a woman under 30 in good health.

This clone appeared a single time. The V and J genes are TRBV7-8 and TRBJ2-7; D is unresolved. The germline CDR1 and CDR2 sequences are SGHVS and FQNEAQ. Trimming took 5 bases from V and 7 from J, leaving 9 bases between them. This CDR3 comprises 11 residues. The CDR3 is CASSTYGEQYF. The CDR3 DNA reads as TGTGCCAGCAGCACTTACGGGGAGCAGTACTTC.

On this clone itself: Different DNA sequences within this sample yield the same CDR3. V and J are TRBV4-2 and TRBJ1-5, with D maybe TRBD1 (5 bases). The length of the CDR3 is 14 residues. Germline CDR1 LGHNA, CDR2 YNFKEQ. The V gene lost 0 bases and the J gene lost 6 bases, with 9 bases spanning the gap. In DNA form, the CDR3 reads TGTGCCAGCAGCCAAGATAGGGGTCGTCAGCCCCAGCATTTT. Translated: CASSQDRGRQPQHF.

A few counts support this clone. V usage is TRBV30 and J usage is TRBJ2-2; a possible D gene is TRBD1 (5 bases). The CDR3 is 15 amino acids. V was cut by 0 bases and J by 4 bases, with 12 bases left in between. Germline CDR1 reads GTSNPN; CDR2 reads SVGIG (reference sequence). The CDR3 loop reads CAWSVDSRITGELFF. CDR3 DNA sequence: TGTGCCTGGAGTGTTGACAGCAGAATCACCGGGGAGCTGTTTTTT.

The J gene is TRBJ1-4, the V gene TRBV16, with 7 bases aligning to TRBD1. This CDR3 comprises 18 residues. Germline V CDR1 and CDR2: KGHSY, FQNENV. Trimming removed 5 bases from V and 5 bases from J; junction bases left unmatched: 17. CDR3 sequence reads: CASSEESPFGTVNEKLFF. CDR3 DNA: TGTGCCAGCAGCGAGGAGTCCCCTTTCGGGACAGTAAATGAAAAACTGTTTTTT.

The chain is built from TRBV4-3 and TRBJ2-5, with TRBD1 matching over 9 bases. This CDR3 is 14 amino acids long. Germline CDR1 is LGHNA and CDR2 is YSLEER. V was clipped by 8 bases and J by 4 bases; unmatched bases: 8. The chain's CDR3 is CASGRTGVVETQYF. The CDR3 nucleotides read TGCGCCAGCGGGAGGACAGGGGTGGTAGAGACCCAGTACTTC.

This clone has more than one count but fewer than ten. The chain carries TRBV27 and TRBJ2-7; 10 positions match TRBD1. CDR1 MNHEY and CDR2 SMNVEV come from the germline V gene (reference sequence). The CDR3 consists of 15 residues. V lost 6 bases to trimming and J lost 6 bases; unmatched junction nucleotides: 11. CDR3 loop: CASSPSGTGVPEQYF. The CDR3 DNA sequence: TGTGCCAGCAGCCCCTCGGGGACAGGGGTCCCCGAGCAGTACTTC.

This clone was detected only a few times. V is TRBV21-1 and J is TRBJ1-2. TRBV21-1 is noted as a pseudogene. The CDR3 has 15 residues. CDR3 region: CASRLKRSANYGYTF. The DNA for the CDR3 is TGTGCCAGCCGCTTAAAAAGATCCGCTAACTATGGCTACACCTTC.

In this sample, this clone turned up a few times. Within the sample, other DNA sequences also encode this same CDR3. This sequence joins TRBV27 and TRBJ2-3; D not certain. CDR3 size: 13 residues. Germline CDR1 and CDR2: MNHEY and SMNVEV (reference sequence). Deletions cut 3 bases from V and 1 base from J, with 5 bases between. The CDR3 loop reads CASSLGGTDTQYF. CDR3 nucleotide sequence: TGTGCCAGCAGTTTGGGCGGCACAGATACGCAGTATTTT.

This clone has ten or more counts. The chain links TRBV5-1 to TRBJ1-2, with TRBD1 as a possible D gene (6 bases). The CDR3 totals 14 residues. V shed 4 bases and J shed 6 bases, with 16 bases lying between them. Per the germline V gene, CDR1 is SGHRS and CDR2 is YFSETQ. The CDR3 coding sequence is TGCGCCAGCAGCCTGGAACGGGGGCGCGATGGCTACACCTTC. Its translation is CASSLERGRDGYTF.

This clone was picked up a small number of times. This chain joins TRBV6-1 and TRBJ2-3, with D possibly being TRBD1 (5 bases). V was pared by 3 bases and J by 0 bases, with 13 bases between. This CDR3 is 16 amino acids long. Germline assignment: CDR1 MNHNS and CDR2 SASEGT. CDR3 in amino acids: CASSEMGPSSTDTQYF. Here the CDR3 DNA reads TGTGCCAGCAGTGAGATGGGGCCCTCTAGCACAGATACGCAGTATTTT.

The chain joins TRBV4-2 to TRBJ1-6; unclear D gene. The CDR3 contains 15 residues. Germline values: CDR1 LGHNA, CDR2 YNFKEQ. V was pared by 4 bases and J by 9 bases, with 16 bases between. The CDR3 bases are TGTGCCAGCAGCCTAGTAAAAGGGAGTAGTTCACCCCTCCACTTT. The encoded protein is CASSLVKGSSSPLHF.

This clone appeared a few times. J is TRBJ2-7 and V is TRBV4-2; 7 nucleotides agree with TRBD2. Germline V gene sequence: CDR1 LGHNA, CDR2 YNFKEQ. The CDR3 is 15 amino acids. Trimming removed 3 bases from V and 7 bases from J; junction bases left unmatched: 12. CDR3 residues: CASSHGAGPPGEQYF. The CDR3 bases are TGTGCCAGCAGCCACGGAGCGGGACCGCCGGGGGAGCAGTACTTC.

This clone was counted many times. The V gene is TRBV4-1, the J gene TRBJ1-4; TRBD1 might be the D (6 bases). V lost 1 base to trimming and J lost 4 bases, with 22 bases between them. The CDR3 sequence is 19 residues long. Germline V lookup: CDR1 MGHRA, CDR2 YSYEKL. The CDR3 DNA reads TGCGCCAGCAGCCAAGGATTACAGGGAACCTACGGCCTTAATGAAAAACTGTTTTTT. Its protein is CASSQGLQGTYGLNEKLFF.

The chain employs TRBV2 and TRBJ2-1; possible D gene TRBD2, 6 bases. The CDR3 covers 15 residues. Germline lookup yields CDR1 SNHLY and CDR2 FYNNEI. V was shortened by 4 bases and J by 0 bases, with 10 bases between the two germline ends. CDR3 amino acids: CASSANSGSYNEQFF. CDR3 bases: TGTGCCAGCAGTGCCAATAGCGGCTCCTACAATGAGCAGTTCTTC.

The genes are TRBV27 and TRBJ2-1; D call uncertain. CDR3 length equals 12 residues. Looked up from germline, CDR1 is MNHEY and CDR2 is SMNVEV (reference sequence). Trimming stripped 5 bases from V and 3 bases from J, with 5 bases between. DNA of the CDR3: TGTGCCAGCAGTACGAACTACAATGAGCAGTTCTTC. Residues: CASSTNYNEQFF.

This clone has only a few counts. This chain links TRBV11-2 with TRBJ2-7; D not resolved. Germline values: CDR1 SGHAT, CDR2 FQNNGV. Trimming pared 0 bases from V and 0 bases from J, leaving 9 bases between. The CDR3 covers 15 residues. The CDR3 bases are TGTGCCAGCAGCTTAGACCCCCAGAGCTCCTACGAGCAGTACGTC. Translated: CASSLDPQSSYEQYV.

There are a few counts of this clone. This chain links TRBV7-9 with TRBJ2-5; weak D call: TRBD1 (5 bases). Deletions cut 3 bases from V and 2 bases from J, with 10 bases between. The V gene's germline CDR1 is SEHNR and CDR2 FQNEAQ (reference sequence). This CDR3 has 14 residues. The CDR3 here is CASSFGAEQETQYF. As DNA, the CDR3 is TGTGCCAGCAGCTTTGGGGCGGAACAAGAGACCCAGTACTTC.

The gene calls are TRBV7-2 and TRBJ1-2; D ambiguous. CDR1 is SGHTA, CDR2 FQGNSA, per germline. The CDR3 runs to 14 residues. V lost 8 bases, J lost 4 bases, and 17 bases lay in between. The CDR3 reads CASLPRRASYGYTF. In DNA, the CDR3 is TGTGCCAGCCTACCGAGGCGGGCTAGCTATGGCTACACCTTC.

This clone has more than one count but fewer than ten. The chain combines TRBV7-3 with TRBJ2-2; D gene ambiguous. Per the germline V gene, CDR1 is SGHTA and CDR2 is FQGTGA. There are 15 residues in the CDR3. V was clipped by 2 bases and J by 0 bases, with 7 bases between them. Here the CDR3 DNA reads TGTGCCAGCAGCTTACGAAGCTCGAACACCGGGGAGCTGTTTTTT. Residues: CASSLRSSNTGELFF.

In its sample, this clone was seen a few times. The genes are TRBV11-2 and TRBJ2-5; D assignment may be TRBD1 or TRBD2 (5 bases each). The V end was cut by 5 bases, the J end by 3 bases, with 13 bases between. This CDR3 region has 14 residues. CDR1 is SGHAT, CDR2 FQNNGV, per germline. The CDR3 is CASSPVGTKETQYF. The CDR3 region has the DNA TGTGCCAGCAGCCCGGTGGGGACCAAAGAGACCCAGTACTTC.

The rearrangement uses TRBV20-1 and TRBJ1-1; unclear D gene. Germline lookup yields CDR1 DFQATT and CDR2 SNEGSKA (reference sequence). The V and J ends lost 4 bases and 8 bases respectively, with 11 bases between them. This CDR3 region has 11 residues. In nucleotides, the CDR3 is TGCAGTGCTAAGGTCCCACTGGAAGCTTTCTTT. This translates into CSAKVPLEAFF.

This clone was counted at least ten times. This chain's CDR3 is CASSPRQGSGYTF. The CDR3 region has the DNA TGTGCCAGCAGCCCTCGACAGGGAAGTGGCTACACCTTC. The rearrangement uses TRBV7-6 and TRBJ1-2, with 7 bases that match TRBD1. The CDR3 consists of 13 residues. The junction had 7 bases not matched to a gene; V was cut back by 5 bases and J by 7 bases. Germline V gene data show CDR1 as SGHVS and CDR2 as FNYEAQ. The full variable domain, in which reference TRBV7-6 and TRBJ1-2 provide the parts outside the CDR3, is GAGVSQSPRYKVTKRGQDVALRCDPISGHVSLYWYRQALGQGPEFLTYFNYEAQQDKSGLPNDRFSAERPEGSISTLTIQRTEQRDSAMYRCASSPRQGSGYTFGSGTRLTVV.

This clone was counted between two and nine times. This sample also contains other DNA sequences that code for the same CDR3. The chain joins TRBV7-2 to TRBJ1-1, with a weak D call TRBD1 (5 bases). The V gene lost 5 bases and the J gene lost 1 base, with 8 bases spanning the gap. The CDR3 sequence is 13 residues long. Germline V CDR1 and CDR2: SGHTA, FQGNSA. The CDR3 sequence: CASSSQGNTEAFF. The DNA for the CDR3 is TGTGCCAGCAGCAGCCAGGGGAACACTGAAGCTTTCTTT.